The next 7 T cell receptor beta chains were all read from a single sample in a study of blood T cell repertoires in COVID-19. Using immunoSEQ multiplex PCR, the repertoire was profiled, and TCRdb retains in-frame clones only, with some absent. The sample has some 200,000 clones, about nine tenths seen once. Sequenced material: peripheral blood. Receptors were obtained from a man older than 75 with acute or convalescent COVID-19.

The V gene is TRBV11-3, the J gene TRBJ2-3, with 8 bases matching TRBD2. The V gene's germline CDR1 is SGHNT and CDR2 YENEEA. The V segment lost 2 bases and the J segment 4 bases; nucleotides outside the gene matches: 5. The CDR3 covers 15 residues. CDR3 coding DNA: TGTGCCAGCAGCTTAAGCGGGAGACTCGCAGATACGCAGTATTTT. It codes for CASSLSGRLADTQYF.

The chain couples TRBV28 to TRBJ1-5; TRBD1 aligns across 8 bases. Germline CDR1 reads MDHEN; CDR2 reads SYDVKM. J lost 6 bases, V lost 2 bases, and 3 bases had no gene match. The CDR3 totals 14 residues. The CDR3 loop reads CASSLGQGSQPQHF. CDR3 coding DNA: TGTGCCAGCAGTTTAGGACAGGGCAGTCAGCCCCAGCATTTT.

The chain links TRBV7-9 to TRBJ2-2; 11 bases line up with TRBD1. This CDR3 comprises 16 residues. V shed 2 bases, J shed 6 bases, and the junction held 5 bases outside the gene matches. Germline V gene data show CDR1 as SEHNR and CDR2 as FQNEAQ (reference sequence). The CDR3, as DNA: TGTGCCAGCAGCTTACTTCCGGGACAGGGGGCCGGGGAGCTGTTTTTT. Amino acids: CASSLLPGQGAGELFF. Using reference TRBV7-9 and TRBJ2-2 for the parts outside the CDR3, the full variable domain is DTGVSQNPRHKITKRGQNVTFRCDPISEHNRLYWYRQTLGQGPEFLTYFQNEAQLEKSRLLSDRFSAERPKGSFSTLEIQRTEQGDSAMYLCASSLLPGQGAGELFFGEGSRLTVL.

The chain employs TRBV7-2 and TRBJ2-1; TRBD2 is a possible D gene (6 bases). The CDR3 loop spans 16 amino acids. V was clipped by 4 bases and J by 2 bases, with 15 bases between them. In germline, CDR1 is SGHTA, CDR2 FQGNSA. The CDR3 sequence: CASSSAGGNPYNEQFF. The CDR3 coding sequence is TGTGCCAGCAGCTCCGCCGGCGGGAACCCCTACAATGAGCAGTTCTTC. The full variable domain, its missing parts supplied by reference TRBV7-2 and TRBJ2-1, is GAGVSQSPSNKVTEKGKDVELRCDPISGHTALYWYRQSLGQGLEFLIYFQGNSAPDKSGLPSDRFSAERTGGSVSTLTIQRTQQEDSAVYLCASSSAGGNPYNEQFFGPGTRLTVL.

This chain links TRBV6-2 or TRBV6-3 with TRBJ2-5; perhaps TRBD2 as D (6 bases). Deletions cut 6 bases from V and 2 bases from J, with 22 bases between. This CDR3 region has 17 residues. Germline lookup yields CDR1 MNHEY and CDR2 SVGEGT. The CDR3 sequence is CASSLITTSPVQETQYF. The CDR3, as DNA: TGTGCCAGCAGCCTGATTACGACTAGTCCCGTTCAAGAGACCCAGTACTTC.

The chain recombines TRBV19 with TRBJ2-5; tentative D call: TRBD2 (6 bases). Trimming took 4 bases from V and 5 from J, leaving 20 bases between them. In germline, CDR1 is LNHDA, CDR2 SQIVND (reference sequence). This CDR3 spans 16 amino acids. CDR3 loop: CASSTSLGRGVETQYF. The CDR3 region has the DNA TGTGCCAGTAGTACCTCTCTAGGCCGCGGGGTCGAGACCCAGTACTTC.

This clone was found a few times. CDR3 sequence reads: CASSPRMADRTEAFF. CDR3 DNA sequence: TGTGCCAGCTCACCACGGATGGCCGACAGGACTGAAGCTTTCTTT. This chain links TRBV18 with TRBJ1-1; TRBD1 might be the D (6 bases). V lost 1 base and J lost 5, with 14 bases in between. The germline V gene has CDR1 KGHSH and CDR2 LQKENI. The CDR3 runs 15 residues.